Sequencing of this T cell receptor beta chain was carried out in a study of tumor-infiltrating lymphocytes in primary liver carcinoma. It was from roughly 20-30 mg of unsorted bulk tissue that RNA and DNA were co-extracted. This clonotype turned up a few times. The antigen is unknown. From roughly 0.45 ug total RNA, TCR beta cDNA was generated with a primer in the constant region. Libraries covering TCR beta were generated through three nested multiplex PCR rounds (using a slightly modified ARM-PCR). Primers for the first two PCR rounds were TRBV1-TRBV30 forward primers and a C-beta reverse primer (approximately 10 cycles per round). TCRdb re-analysed the multiplex PCR reads in MiXCR, keeping a single row per CDR3 protein. Of roughly 100,000 distinct CDR3 sequences in the sample, more than 60% were seen once. The study, taken as a whole, reports: Tumor samples exhibited a significantly greater top-250-clone fraction than blood samples (p = 0.039).

The CDR3 spans 15 residues. Germline V gene sequence: CDR1 KGHSH, CDR2 LQKENI. J was trimmed by 1 base and V by 8 bases; bases with no gene match: 10. This clonotype originated in an older woman with primary liver carcinoma and hepatitis B virus infection. Sequenced input: liver tumor tissue from sampling region 5. Sample subset: tumor region T5, tumor centre. The rearrangement joins TRBV18 to TRBJ2-7; 8 bases align to TRBD1. CDR3 nucleotide sequence: TGTGCCAGCCACCGGACAGGGAAAGGGTCCTACGAGCAGTACTTC. Translation: CASHRTGKGSYEQYF.